One sample yielded the 28 T cell receptor beta chains listed below, sequenced in a study of human T cells and chemical hapten exposure. The time point was: patch test 1, 2 weeks after DPC sensitization. Noted treatment: therapeutic diphenylcyclopropenone sensitization with weekly scalp DPC. Using its own MiXCR run on the RACE reads, TCRdb lists one record per CDR3 protein. The sample has 150,000 to 200,000 distinct CDR3 sequences; about 14% are singletons. Source: whole blood, taken in connection with sensitization to the hapten diphenylcyclopropenone (DPC). These receptors came from a woman between 25 and 40 years old with alopecia areata. Some clones in this sample may be carry-over from other donors' samples.

In its sample, this clonotype was seen many times. This sequence joins TRBV29-1 and TRBJ1-1, with a possible D match to TRBD1 (5 bases). Germline V gene lookup returns CDR1 SQVTM and CDR2 ANQGSEA. V lost 3 bases and J lost 4, with 15 bases in between. CDR3 size: 14 residues. The CDR3 region is CSVDLSGLGTEAFF. CDR3 coding DNA: TGCAGCGTTGACCTCTCAGGGTTGGGCACTGAAGCTTTCTTT.

This clonotype was observed a few times. Likely a read error: the CDR3 ends without its conserved phenylalanine or tryptophan. J is TRBJ2-1 and V is TRBV18; D is ambiguous. From germline, CDR1 is KGHSH and CDR2 LQKENI. This CDR3 region has 13 residues. V dropped 4 bases and J dropped 8 bases, with 12 bases sitting between them. CDR3: CASSQTLGDEQFS. For the CDR3, the DNA is TGTGCCAGCTCACAAACGTTGGGTGATGAGCAGTTCTCC.

This clonotype was picked up many times. This sequence joins TRBV3-1 and TRBJ2-3; D remains unclear. Germline loops: CDR1 LGHDT, CDR2 YNNKEL (reference sequence). V lost 1 base, J lost 7 bases, and 6 bases lay in between. This CDR3 spans 12 amino acids. CDR3 in DNA: TGTGCCAGCAGCCAAGTTTCGAATACGCAGTATTTT. Its protein product is CASSQVSNTQYF.

The V call is TRBV12-3 or TRBV12-4, the J call TRBJ2-2, with TRBD1 identical over 10 bases. The CDR3 covers 15 residues. Trimming removed 5 bases from V and 4 bases from J; junction bases left unmatched: 4. The CDR3 DNA is TGTGCCAGCAGTACTGGGACAGGGGTCACCGGGGAGCTGTTTTTT. The encoded protein is CASSTGTGVTGELFF.

Ten or more counts support this clonotype. This chain links TRBV27 with TRBJ1-1; unclear D gene. Trimming stripped 5 bases from V and 3 bases from J, with 10 bases between. The V gene's germline CDR1 is MNHEY and CDR2 SMNVEV (reference sequence). The CDR3 has 13 amino acids. The chain's CDR3 is CASSQRHYTEAFF. Written as DNA, the CDR3 is TGTGCCAGCAGTCAGCGACACTACACTGAAGCTTTCTTT.

V usage is TRBV10-3 and J usage is TRBJ2-1; perhaps TRBD2 as D (6 bases). V was trimmed by 4 bases and J by 5 bases, leaving 12 bases between them. CDR3 length: 14 amino acids. CDR1 ENHRY and CDR2 SYGVKD come from the germline V gene. CDR3: CAISGRSGDNEQFF. The CDR3 DNA sequence: TGTGCCATCAGTGGGCGGTCGGGAGACAATGAGCAGTTCTTC.

The sample holds a few counts of this clonotype. The V call is TRBV9, the J call TRBJ2-3; 9 nucleotides align to TRBD1. Germline V gene data show CDR1 as SGDLS and CDR2 as YYNGEE. V lost 3 bases and J lost 5; bases outside the gene matches: 7. The CDR3 extends over 15 amino acids. CDR3 bases: TGTGCCAGCAGCGGAGGGACAGGGCCTCTAGATACGCAGTATTTT. It codes for CASSGGTGPLDTQYF.

This clonotype was recorded a few times. This chain connects TRBV19 to TRBJ1-2, with D perhaps matching TRBD1 (6 bases). CDR1 LNHDA and CDR2 SQIVND come from the germline V gene (reference sequence). This CDR3 is built from 14 residues. Trimming shortened V by 8 bases and J by 5 bases, and 18 bases separated the two germline ends. The CDR3 bases are TGTGCCAGTCTACAGGGCCAGCCCCCTTATGGCTACACCTTC. Its translation: CASLQGQPPYGYTF. Filled out from reference TRBV19 and TRBJ1-2, the complete variable domain reads DGGITQSPKYLFRKEGQNVTLSCEQNLNHDAMYWYRQDPGQGLRLIYYSQIVNDFQKGDIAEGYSVSREKKESFPLTVTSAQKNPTAFYLCASLQGQPPYGYTFGSGTRLTVV.

This clonotype has a count of ten or more. The V call is TRBV12-3 or TRBV12-4, the J call TRBJ1-5; possible D gene TRBD1, 6 bases. There are 14 residues in the CDR3. The V and J ends lost 0 bases and 5 bases respectively, with 8 bases between them. The DNA of the CDR3 is TGTGCCAGCAGTTTAGCGGGGACATATCAGCCCCAGCATTTT. Translating gives CASSLAGTYQPQHF.

This clonotype was observed a handful of times. The chain combines TRBV9 with TRBJ2-1; tentative D call: TRBD1 (5 bases). Trimming removed 0 bases from V and 9 bases from J, with 16 bases in between. The CDR3 length is 15 residues. Germline CDR1 and CDR2: SGDLS and YYNGEE. The CDR3 loop is CASSVGPGIVGEQFF. CDR3 coding DNA: TGTGCCAGCAGCGTAGGTCCAGGGATCGTTGGTGAGCAGTTCTTC.

The chain joins TRBV6-4 to TRBJ1-2; 7 bases agree with TRBD1. The CDR3 totals 14 residues. The J segment lost 5 bases and the V segment lost 0 bases, leaving 3 bases of the junction unmatched. The germline gives CDR1 MRHNA, CDR2 SNTAGT. For the CDR3, the DNA is TGTGCCAGCAGTGACTCGGAGGGGGCATATGGCTACACCTTC. This codes for CASSDSEGAYGYTF.

The chain has TRBV6-5 and TRBJ2-2; 9 bases align to TRBD1. The CDR3 runs 16 residues. Trimming at V came to 6 bases and at J to 4 bases, leaving 9 bases not matched to a gene. Germline V gives CDR1 MNHEY, CDR2 SVGAGI. CDR3 DNA sequence: TGTGCCAGCAGAGGAACCGGGACAGGGCGCACCGGGGAGCTGTTTTTT. It is translated as CASRGTGTGRTGELFF.

This clonotype was found a few times. The germline gene is not matched at one end of the junction; a read error may be the cause. In nucleotides, the CDR3 is TGTGCCAGCAGCGTAGCGGCCGCGACCGTGGAGCTGTTTTTT. It encodes CASSVAAATVELFF. The V gene is TRBV9, the J gene TRBJ2-2; D is ambiguous. This CDR3 spans 14 amino acids. Germline CDR1 and CDR2: SGDLS and YYNGEE.

V and J are TRBV20-1 and TRBJ2-3; 12 positions match TRBD2. The J segment lost 4 bases and the V segment lost 6 bases, leaving 11 bases of the junction unmatched. There are 16 residues in the CDR3. In germline, CDR1 is DFQATT, CDR2 SNEGSKA (reference sequence). CDR3 DNA sequence: TGCAGTGCCCCAGGCCTAGCGGGAGGGGGCCCAGATACGCAGTATTTT. Translated, it gives CSAPGLAGGGPDTQYF.

The chain uses TRBV6-2 or TRBV6-3 and TRBJ2-7; 7 bases line up with TRBD1. The trim removed 5 bases at V and 3 bases at J, leaving 7 bases unmatched. The germline V gene encodes CDR1 MNHEY and CDR2 SVGEGT. The CDR3 loop spans 14 amino acids. The CDR3 loop is CASSKPGQSYEQYF. The CDR3 region has the DNA TGTGCCAGCAGTAAGCCGGGACAGAGCTACGAGCAGTACTTC.

This clonotype has ten or more counts. This chain joins TRBV28 and TRBJ2-2; D might be TRBD2 (5 bases). The V and J ends lost 6 bases and 8 bases respectively, with 13 bases between them. Germline V lookup: CDR1 MDHEN, CDR2 SYDVKM. This CDR3 contains 13 residues. The CDR3 here is CASRPGGPGELFF. The CDR3 DNA reads as TGTGCCAGCAGGCCCGGCGGGCCGGGGGAGCTGTTTTTT.

This clonotype was recorded many times. V gene TRBV11-2 combines with J gene TRBJ2-7, with 7 bases lining up with TRBD1. Per germline, CDR1 SGHAT and CDR2 FQNNGV. This CDR3 has 16 residues. After removal of 5 bases from V and 2 bases from J, the junction contained 12 bases not matched to a gene. The CDR3 DNA reads as TGTGCCAGCAGCGACGACCAGGACAGGTTCCCCTACGAGCAGTACTTC. It is translated as CASSDDQDRFPYEQYF.

This clonotype was seen once. CDR3 region: CASSIGTGEVETQYF. DNA for the CDR3: TGTGCCAGCAGTATCGGGACCGGGGAAGTGGAGACCCAGTACTTC. V gene TRBV2 combines with J gene TRBJ2-5; D might be TRBD1 or TRBD2, each matching 5 bases. Trimming took 5 bases from V and 5 from J, leaving 18 bases between them. Germline assignment: CDR1 SNHLY and CDR2 FYNNEI. The CDR3 extends over 15 amino acids.

The V gene is TRBV29-1, the J gene TRBJ2-4, with TRBD1 matching over 8 bases. Germline CDR1 reads SQVTM; CDR2 reads ANQGSEA. V was pared by 3 bases and J by 6 bases, with 7 bases of the junction left unmatched. The CDR3 spans 14 residues. CDR3 amino acids: CSVDGQGAGNIQYF. CDR3 in DNA: TGCAGCGTTGATGGGCAGGGGGCTGGAAACATTCAGTACTTC.

There are a few counts of this clonotype. The J gene is TRBJ1-5, the V gene TRBV7-9; D uncertain. The CDR3 has 14 residues. The germline V gene has CDR1 SEHNR and CDR2 FQNEAQ (reference sequence). V shed 2 bases and J shed 7 bases, with 12 bases lying between them. The CDR3 nucleotides are TGTGCCAGCAGCTTAATCGATGAGAGCCAGCCCCAGCATTTT. As protein: CASSLIDESQPQHF.

This clonotype was counted a few times. CDR3 DNA: TGTGCCAGCAGTTCCCCTTTTTCTTCGGATGCGACCCTCCACTTT. Protein sequence: CASSSPFSSDATLHF. V usage is TRBV6-2 or TRBV6-3 and J usage is TRBJ1-6; no clear D gene. Trimming removed 4 bases at V and 14 bases at J, with 21 bases between. The CDR3 extends over 15 amino acids. The V gene's germline CDR1 is MNHEY and CDR2 SVGEGT.

The rearrangement joins TRBV20-1 to TRBJ2-7; the D call may be TRBD1 or TRBD2 (6 bases each). The germline V gene has CDR1 DFQATT and CDR2 SNEGSKA (reference sequence). The CDR3 contains 19 residues. Trimming removed 0 bases from V and 3 bases from J, with 27 bases in between. The CDR3 region is CSARDEGRGVSGSYYEQYF. The CDR3 nucleotides are TGCAGTGCTAGAGATGAAGGCAGGGGAGTAAGCGGGTCCTACTACGAGCAGTACTTC.

This clonotype was counted ten times or more. The genes are TRBV6-2 or TRBV6-3 and TRBJ2-1; no clear D. The germline gives CDR1 MNHEY, CDR2 SVGEGT. The CDR3 totals 13 residues. Trimming shortened V by 2 bases and J by 0 bases, and 2 bases separated the two germline ends. In nucleotides, the CDR3 is TGTGCCAGCAGTTACGACTCCTACAATGAGCAGTTCTTC. This encodes CASSYDSYNEQFF.

This chain joins TRBV29-1 and TRBJ1-2; D is possibly TRBD1 (5 bases). CDR3 length: 14 amino acids. The V gene lost 0 bases and the J gene lost 6 bases, with 14 bases spanning the gap. Germline lookup yields CDR1 SQVTM and CDR2 ANQGSEA. The CDR3, as DNA: TGCAGCGTTGAAGATCCGACCCGGGGGGATGGCTACACCTTC. This gives the protein CSVEDPTRGDGYTF. The full variable domain, its missing parts supplied by reference TRBV29-1 and TRBJ1-2, is SAVISQKPSRDICQRGTSLTIQCQVDSQVTMMFWYRQQPGQSLTLIATANQGSEATYESGFVIDKFPISRPNLTFSTLTVSNMSPEDSSIYLCSVEDPTRGDGYTFGSGTRLTVV.

This clonotype showed up many times. The V and J genes are TRBV28 and TRBJ1-4, with a tentative D call TRBD1 (5 bases). The CDR3 is made up of 15 amino acids. Deletions cut 6 bases from V and 7 bases from J, with 18 bases between. Germline V CDR1 and CDR2: MDHEN, SYDVKM. In DNA form, the CDR3 reads TGTGCCAGCAGCGGACGGTCTGGGGGGATTGAAAAACTGTTTTTT. Its translation is CASSGRSGGIEKLFF.

In this sample, this clonotype turned up a few times. The rearrangement uses TRBV6-2 or TRBV6-3 and TRBJ2-5, with D unclear. V lost 6 bases to trimming and J lost 4 bases, with 6 bases between them. The CDR3 is made up of 11 amino acids. The germline CDR1 and CDR2 sequences are MNHEY and SVGEGT. The CDR3 DNA is TGTGCCAGCAGCTACCTAGAGACCCAGTACTTC. Protein: CASSYLETQYF.

This clonotype was picked up a small number of times. The chain employs TRBV5-6 and TRBJ2-7; 7 bases align to TRBD1. The junction had 10 bases not matched to a gene; V was cut back by 3 bases and J by 7 bases. CDR3 length equals 14 residues. Germline V CDR1 and CDR2: SGHDT, YYEEEE. The CDR3 nucleotides are TGTGCCAGCAGCTCCTCCGGGACAGTGGTAGAGCAGTACTTC. Amino acids: CASSSSGTVVEQYF.

This clonotype has ten or more counts. This chain's CDR3 is CASSLARGNQPQHF. The CDR3 nucleotides are TGTGCCAGCAGCTTAGCGAGGGGGAATCAGCCCCAGCATTTT. The chain uses TRBV7-8 and TRBJ1-5; D is perhaps TRBD1 (6 bases). V was clipped by 0 bases and J by 4 bases, with 7 bases between them. Germline V gives CDR1 SGHVS, CDR2 FQNEAQ. CDR3 length: 14 amino acids.